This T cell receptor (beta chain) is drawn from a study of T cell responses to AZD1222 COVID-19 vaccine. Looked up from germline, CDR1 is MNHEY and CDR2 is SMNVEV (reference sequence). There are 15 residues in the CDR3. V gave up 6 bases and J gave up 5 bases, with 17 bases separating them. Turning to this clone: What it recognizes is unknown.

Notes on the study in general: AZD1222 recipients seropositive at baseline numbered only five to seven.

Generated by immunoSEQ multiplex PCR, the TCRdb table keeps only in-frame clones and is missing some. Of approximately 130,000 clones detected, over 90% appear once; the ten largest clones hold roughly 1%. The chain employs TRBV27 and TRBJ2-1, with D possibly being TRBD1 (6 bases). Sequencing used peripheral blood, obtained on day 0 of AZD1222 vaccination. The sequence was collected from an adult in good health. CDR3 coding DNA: TGTGCCAGCAGCAATACCCCGGGACAACACAATGAGCAGTTCTTC. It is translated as CASSNTPGQHNEQFF.